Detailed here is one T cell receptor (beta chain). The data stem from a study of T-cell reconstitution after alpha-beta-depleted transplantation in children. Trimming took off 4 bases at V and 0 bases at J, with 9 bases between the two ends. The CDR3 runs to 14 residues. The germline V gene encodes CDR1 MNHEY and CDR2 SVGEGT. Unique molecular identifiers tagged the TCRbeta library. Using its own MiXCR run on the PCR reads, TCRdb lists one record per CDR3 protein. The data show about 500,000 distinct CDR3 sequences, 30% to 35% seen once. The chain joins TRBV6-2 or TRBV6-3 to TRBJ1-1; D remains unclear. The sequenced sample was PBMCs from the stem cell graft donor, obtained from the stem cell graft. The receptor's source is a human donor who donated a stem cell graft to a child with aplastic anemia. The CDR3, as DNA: TGTGCCAGCAGTTCGGCCGTACTGAACACTGAAGCTTTCTTT. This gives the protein CASSSAVLNTEAFF.